This entry lists 23 T cell receptor beta chains sequenced from one sample in a study of blood T cell repertoires in COVID-19. TCRdb's table, derived via immunoSEQ multiplex PCR, lists solely in-frame clones and lacks some. The sample lists some 57,000 clones, roughly 92% occurring once. The sequencing sample was made of peripheral blood. These TCRs come from a human donor in a cohort sampled during active COVID-19.

The chain recombines TRBV27 with TRBJ1-6; D gene unclear. Trimming shortened V by 1 base and J by 7 bases, and 11 bases separated the two germline ends. The CDR3 has 15 residues. Germline V gives CDR1 MNHEY, CDR2 SMNVEV (reference sequence). The CDR3 DNA reads TGTGCCAGCAGTTTATTGGGCAGAAAGAATTCACCCCTCCACTTT. This translates into CASSLLGRKNSPLHF.

This chain uses TRBV19 with TRBJ1-5; D not resolved. The germline V and J ends were trimmed by 5 bases and 2 bases, with 13 bases remaining between them. The CDR3 covers 15 residues. Per the germline V gene, CDR1 is LNHDA and CDR2 is SQIVND (reference sequence). CDR3 sequence reads: CASSPTSAGNQPQHF. The CDR3 DNA is TGTGCCAGTAGTCCGACATCAGCGGGCAATCAGCCCCAGCATTTT.

V usage is TRBV6-5 and J usage is TRBJ1-4, with 11 bases fitting TRBD1. V dropped 5 bases and J dropped 8; count of bases not matched to a gene: 4. This CDR3 has 14 amino acids. Germline assignment: CDR1 MNHEY and CDR2 SVGAGI. The CDR3 nucleotides are TGTGCCAGCAGTCAGGGACAGGGGGTCGAAAAACTGTTTTTT. It codes for CASSQGQGVEKLFF.

This chain uses TRBV5-1 with TRBJ2-5; 11 nucleotides match TRBD2. This CDR3 has 15 residues. CDR1 is SGHRS, CDR2 YFSETQ, per germline. V shed 4 bases, J shed 2 bases, and the junction held 4 bases outside the gene matches. This chain's CDR3 is CASSGLAGGQETQYF. Written as DNA, the CDR3 is TGCGCCAGCAGCGGATTAGCGGGGGGGCAAGAGACCCAGTACTTC.

The CDR3 nucleotides read TGTGCCAGCTCCCTCGTTTCTAATGAAAAACTGTTTTTT. Its protein is CASSLVSNEKLFF. The chain employs TRBV6-5 and TRBJ1-4, with unresolved D. Germline V gene sequence: CDR1 MNHEY, CDR2 SVGAGI. The CDR3 is 13 residues long. Trimming stripped 8 bases from V and 3 bases from J, with 10 bases between.

This clone appeared once. The genes are TRBV6-5 and TRBJ1-3, with TRBD1 matching over 7 bases. V lost 2 bases and J lost 0; bases outside the gene matches: 4. The length of the CDR3 is 16 residues. Germline CDR1 MNHEY, CDR2 SVGAGI. In nucleotides, the CDR3 is TGTGCCAGCAGTTACAACAGGGGCTTCTCTGGAAACACCATATATTTT. This codes for CASSYNRGFSGNTIYF.

V usage is TRBV5-4 and J usage is TRBJ2-3, with TRBD2 identical over 7 bases. Germline V gives CDR1 SGHNT, CDR2 YYREEE (reference sequence). The CDR3 runs 16 residues. V was clipped by 5 bases and J by 5 bases; unmatched bases: 14. The DNA of the CDR3 is TGTGCCAGCAGGGGGGGAGGCGGGAGCGCGGGAGATACGCAGTATTTT. It codes for CASRGGGGSAGDTQYF.

This clone was detected a few times. J is TRBJ1-3 and V is TRBV5-6; D is unclear. This CDR3 is 14 amino acids long. The germline gives CDR1 SGHDT, CDR2 YYEEEE. Trimming removed 4 bases at V and 0 bases at J, with 8 bases between. The CDR3 DNA sequence: TGTGCCAGCAGCACAAAGTCCTCTGGAAACACCATATATTTT. This sequence encodes CASSTKSSGNTIYF.

The V call is TRBV3-1 (or the pseudogene TRBV3-2), the J call TRBJ2-7; D is uncertain. Deletions cut 4 bases from V and 3 bases from J, with 7 bases between. Germline CDR1 and CDR2: LGHDT and YNNKEL (reference sequence). The CDR3 extends over 12 amino acids. CDR3 sequence reads: CASSLSSYEQYF. CDR3 nucleotides: TGTGCCAGCAGCCTATCTAGCTACGAGCAGTACTTC.

The chain recombines TRBV9 with TRBJ2-5, with 13 bases aligning to TRBD2. This CDR3 contains 16 residues. CDR1 SGDLS and CDR2 YYNGEE come from the germline V gene. J lost 1 base, V lost 0 bases, and 0 bases had no gene match. The CDR3 is CASSVGTSGGQETQYF. Here the CDR3 DNA reads TGTGCCAGCAGCGTAGGGACTAGCGGGGGCCAAGAGACCCAGTACTTC.

The rearrangement links TRBV6-2 or TRBV6-3 to TRBJ2-7; the match to TRBD2 covers 13 bases. In germline, CDR1 is MNHEY, CDR2 SVGEGT. The J segment lost 5 bases and the V segment lost 6 bases, leaving 10 bases of the junction unmatched. The CDR3 has 16 residues. The CDR3 loop is CASSRGLAGILDEQYF. CDR3 nucleotides: TGTGCCAGCAGCCGGGGACTAGCGGGAATTCTGGACGAGCAGTACTTC.

The rearrangement links TRBV27 to TRBJ1-2, with D possibly matching TRBD1 (5 bases). V gave up 6 bases and J gave up 7 bases, with 21 bases separating them. Germline values: CDR1 MNHEY, CDR2 SMNVEV (reference sequence). The CDR3 loop spans 15 amino acids. The CDR3: CASSSWDGRGRGYTF. CDR3 sequence (DNA): TGTGCCAGCAGCTCCTGGGACGGGAGAGGTCGTGGCTACACCTTC.

The chain is built from TRBV19 and TRBJ2-1; 9 bases line up with TRBD2. The CDR3 consists of 13 residues. Germline V gene lookup returns CDR1 LNHDA and CDR2 SQIVND (reference sequence). V shed 7 bases and J 8 bases; nucleotides not matched to a gene: 6. The CDR3 region has the DNA TGTGCCAGTATTGGGACTAGCCACCATGAGCAGTTCTTC. As protein: CASIGTSHHEQFF.

The V and J genes are TRBV7-9 and TRBJ2-2; 9 bases map to TRBD1. V trimming: 5 bases; J trimming: 3 bases; junction bases outside the gene matches: 1. This CDR3 region has 14 residues. The germline V gene has CDR1 SEHNR and CDR2 FQNEAQ (reference sequence). The CDR3 spells CASSRTGDTGELFF. The CDR3 nucleotides read TGTGCCAGCAGCCGGACAGGGGACACCGGGGAGCTGTTTTTT.

The V call is TRBV30, the J call TRBJ1-2; no clear D gene. The V end was cut by 0 bases, the J end by 4 bases, with 9 bases between. This CDR3 has 13 residues. Germline V gene data show CDR1 as GTSNPN and CDR2 as SVGIG (reference sequence). CDR3 DNA: TGTGCCTGGAGTGTATCCCTAAGCTATGGCTACACCTTC. This translates into CAWSVSLSYGYTF.

The chain uses TRBV6-5 and TRBJ1-5, with D possibly matching TRBD1 (5 bases). The CDR3 spans 14 residues. Between the trimmed V and J ends, which lost 5 bases and 10 bases, there was a span of 18 bases. The germline gives CDR1 MNHEY, CDR2 SVGAGI. The CDR3 is CASSPLRATEPQHF. DNA for the CDR3: TGTGCCAGCAGTCCTCTCAGGGCGACGGAACCCCAGCATTTT.

The rearrangement links TRBV5-1 to TRBJ2-2; D possibly corresponds to TRBD2 (6 bases). Trimming took off 0 bases at V and 7 bases at J, with 13 bases between the two ends. From germline, CDR1 is SGHRS and CDR2 YFSETQ. CDR3 size: 15 residues. CDR3 in DNA: TGCGCCAGCAGCTTGGCCCTGGGGGGAAGCGGGGAGCTGTTTTTT. Protein product: CASSLALGGSGELFF.

This clone was seen only once. CDR3 in amino acids: CASSPDSSSYEQYF. For the CDR3, the DNA is TGTGCCAGCAGCCCGGACTCCTCCTCCTACGAGCAGTACTTC. The chain combines TRBV7-3 with TRBJ2-7; D is perhaps TRBD2 (5 bases). V shed 5 bases and J shed 0 bases, with 11 bases lying between them. This CDR3 is 14 amino acids long. Germline CDR1 and CDR2: SGHTA and FQGTGA.

This clone was detected only once. The chain recombines TRBV11-2 with TRBJ2-5; 9 bases match TRBD2. The CDR3 consists of 15 residues. Germline values: CDR1 SGHAT, CDR2 FQNNGV. The junction had 9 bases not matched to a gene; V was cut back by 5 bases and J by 5 bases. CDR3 coding DNA: TGTGCCAGCAGCGCCTGGGTGACTAGCGGCGAGACCCAGTACTTC. Translating it yields CASSAWVTSGETQYF.

This chain links TRBV5-1 with TRBJ1-1, with TRBD1 as a possible D gene (5 bases). V was pared by 0 bases and J by 4 bases, with 16 bases between. The CDR3 runs to 16 residues. CDR1 and CDR2 (germline): SGHRS, YFSETQ. DNA of the CDR3: TGCGCCAGCAGCTTGGAGGCAGGGTGGGAAGGCACTGAAGCTTTCTTT. Its translation: CASSLEAGWEGTEAFF.

The chain employs TRBV18 and TRBJ1-2; D call uncertain. CDR1 KGHSH and CDR2 LQKENI come from the germline V gene. V was pared by 0 bases and J by 6 bases, with 14 bases between. This CDR3 is built from 15 residues. In nucleotides, the CDR3 is TGTGCCAGCTCACCACCCGCGGGTCGCCTAAATGGCTACACCTTC. This translates into CASSPPAGRLNGYTF.

Worth noting for this clone: The junction shows a germline mismatch at one end, possibly a read error. The chain combines TRBV7-3 with TRBJ1-1; D possibly corresponds to TRBD1 (6 bases). The CDR3 is made up of 14 amino acids. In germline, CDR1 is SGHTA, CDR2 FQGTGA. The CDR3 protein is CASSLQGGDTEAFF. CDR3 bases: TGTGCCAGCAGCCTACAGGGCGGTGACACCGAAGCTTTCTTT.

Details on this clone: Relative to the germline gene, one junction end is altered; a read error may explain this. This chain links TRBV5-4 with TRBJ2-3; 8 bases line up with TRBD1. The CDR3 contains 17 residues. The germline V gene has CDR1 SGHNT and CDR2 YYREEE (reference sequence). CDR3 coding DNA: TGTGCCAGCAACTTGGGTCGGACAGGGCTTAGCACAGATACGCAGTATTTT. Protein product: CASNLGRTGLSTDTQYF.